This TCR beta chain appears in the sequencing data of a study of blood T cell repertoires in COVID-19 (dated by TCRdb to 2018 to 2020). Turning to the overall study: Samples from collaborators originated in the United States, Italy and Spain and spanned both the acute and convalescent phases of COVID-19. The prospective study material was composed of cDNA or gDNA derived from T cells, B-cell-depleted T cells, or PBMCs. The dataset comprised deeply sampled blood TCRbeta repertoires from subjects exposed to, actively infected with, or recovered from COVID-19. The repertoires were released in a freely available public database meant as a resource for research on the immune response to SARS-CoV-2. The samples were drawn from two sources: the first 160 participants of the ongoing ImmuneRACE study, and 1,000 to 1,500 subjects contributed by 6 global collaborators. A de-identified subject ID, COVID-19 status, age in years and sex were almost always included in the sample metadata. Where HLA class I and class II types were available, the types were taken from metadata supplied by the sample provider, not from assay-based typing. What the study reported, not specific to this receptor: How much clinical and demographic metadata was included differed by source and by participant, and the metadata was provided uncurated.

Enrolling through a virtual design, the prospective study's participants ranged in age from roughly 18 to 89 years and lived across roughly 24 United States geographic areas. Cohort assignment in the prospective study relied on participant-reported clinical history from a screening survey and a study questionnaire. ImmuneRACE Cohort 3 recovered participants were defined by two consecutive negative NP/OP PCR tests, healthcare professional clearance, or symptom resolution. In the prospective study, whole blood, serum and a nasopharyngeal or oropharyngeal swab were collected from each participant by mobile phlebotomists. Prospective study participants could optionally give additional blood draws and questionnaires over an approximately 2-month period. Before DNA extraction, prospective study blood samples were shipped either frozen or at room temperature. TCRbeta CDR3 regions were amplified from genomic DNA by means of the immunoSEQ Assay, a bias-controlled multiplex PCR. Processing in the source paper ran as follows. The number of nucleated cells in each sample was estimated from the amplification of reference gene primers within the assay. Sequence reads were collapsed and filtered to measure the absolute abundance of every unique TCRbeta CDR3 rearrangement. For each sample, productive Simpson clonality was calculated as the square root of Simpson's diversity index over productive rearrangements. TCRdb took over this immuneACCESS table, retaining in-frame rearrangements with V and J assigned. Such tables are incomplete; in checked studies, under half of the missing clones stem from an unresolved V gene, and the remainder is unexplained. V, J and clone size reflect that table, while D and trimming were determined from the DNA. A total of about 150,000 clones appear in this sample, around four fifths of them only once. The ten most abundant clones make up roughly 6.2% of the sample.

With respect to this clone: Its recognized antigen is unknown. Per-nucleotide qualities are absent, and no much larger clonotype sits a single base away.

The junction carries 15 bases between V and J, which are trimmed by 8 bases and 2 bases respectively. The CDR3, from cysteine to phenylalanine, totals 14 residues. CDR3 DNA only is kept here, 42 bases in frame from base 1. From the germline V gene, CDR1 is SNHLY and CDR2 is FYNNEI. This chain joins TRBV2 to TRBJ1-1; a confident D gene designation cannot be given. Sequencing was carried out using PBMCs or T cells enriched from blood (not recorded which). This TCR was recovered from a woman aged 40 to 50 who had recovered from COVID-19. The sequenced DNA is TGTGCCAGCCATAAATTGCGGGGAAACACTGAAGCTTTCTTT. The translation is CASHKLRGNTEAFF.